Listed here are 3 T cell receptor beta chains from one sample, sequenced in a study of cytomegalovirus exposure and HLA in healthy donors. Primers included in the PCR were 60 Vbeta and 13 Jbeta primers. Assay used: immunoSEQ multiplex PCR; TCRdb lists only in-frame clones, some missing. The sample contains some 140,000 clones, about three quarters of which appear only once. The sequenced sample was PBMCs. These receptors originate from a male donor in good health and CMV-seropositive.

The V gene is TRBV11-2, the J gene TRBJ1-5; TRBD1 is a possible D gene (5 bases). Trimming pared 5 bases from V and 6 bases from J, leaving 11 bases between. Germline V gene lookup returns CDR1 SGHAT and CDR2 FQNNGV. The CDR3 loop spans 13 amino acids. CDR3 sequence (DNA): TGTGCCAGCAGCCGGCAGGGCGGTCAGCCCCAGCATTTT. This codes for CASSRQGGQPQHF.

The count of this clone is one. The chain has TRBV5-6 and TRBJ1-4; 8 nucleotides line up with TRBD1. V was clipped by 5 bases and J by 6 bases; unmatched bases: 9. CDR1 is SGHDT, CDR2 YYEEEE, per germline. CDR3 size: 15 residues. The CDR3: CASRDDQGAYEKLFF. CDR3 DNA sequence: TGTGCCAGCAGGGATGACCAGGGGGCTTATGAAAAACTGTTTTTT.

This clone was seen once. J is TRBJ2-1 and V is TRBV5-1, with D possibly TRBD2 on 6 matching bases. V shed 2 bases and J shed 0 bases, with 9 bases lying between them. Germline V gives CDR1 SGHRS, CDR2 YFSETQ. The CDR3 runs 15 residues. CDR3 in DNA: TGCGCCAGCAGCTTAAAGCGGGTCTCCTACAATGAGCAGTTCTTC. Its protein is CASSLKRVSYNEQFF.